These T cell receptor beta chains were read from a single sample in a study of T cell responses to AZD1222 COVID-19 vaccine. Assay: immunoSEQ multiplex PCR; the TCRdb copy retains only in-frame clones and omits some. The data contain roughly 170,000 clones, 87% of them singletons. Sample: peripheral blood, taken on day 0 of AZD1222 vaccination. The receptors were gathered from an adult in good health. Each CDR3 is given without its conserved first and last residue. Fields, in order: V gene, J gene, CDR3 protein.

v_call: TRBV5-4
j_call: TRBJ1-2
cdr3_aa: ASSFGVNGQAGWGYGYT

v_call: TRBV7-9
j_call: TRBJ2-7
cdr3_aa: ASSDGSYEQY

v_call: TRBV2
j_call: TRBJ1-4
cdr3_aa: AGGKATNEKLF

v_call: TRBV2
j_call: TRBJ2-5
cdr3_aa: ASSGTRQETQY

v_call: TRBV10-1
j_call: TRBJ1-1
cdr3_aa: ASSDQGTEAF

v_call: TRBV28
j_call: TRBJ1-1
cdr3_aa: ASSWGIRQGMNTEAF

v_call: TRBV6-1
j_call: TRBJ1-4
cdr3_aa: ASSERNRAHNEKLF

v_call: TRBV11-2
j_call: TRBJ1-5
cdr3_aa: ASSLGQGALSNQPQH

v_call: TRBV19
j_call: TRBJ2-5
cdr3_aa: ASSMGLGGSETQY

v_call: TRBV20-1
j_call: TRBJ1-2
cdr3_aa: SASGDRSLYGYT

v_call: TRBV28
j_call: TRBJ2-2
cdr3_aa: ASSSADSHTGELF

v_call: TRBV16
j_call: TRBJ1-1
cdr3_aa: ASSQSSGITEAF

v_call: TRBV5-5
j_call: TRBJ1-2
cdr3_aa: ASSLRADTDYGYT

v_call: TRBV10-3
j_call: TRBJ1-1
cdr3_aa: AISERIQGLNTEAF

v_call: TRBV5-1
j_call: TRBJ2-2
cdr3_aa: ASSVQHTGELF

v_call: TRBV2
j_call: TRBJ2-5
cdr3_aa: ASNHPTGKY

v_call: TRBV14
j_call: TRBJ2-7
cdr3_aa: ASSSFNSYEQY

v_call: TRBV9
j_call: TRBJ1-2
cdr3_aa: ASSGTGGYGYT

v_call: TRBV7-3
j_call: TRBJ2-1
cdr3_aa: ASSLNPGTSYNEQF

v_call: TRBV5-1
j_call: TRBJ2-3
cdr3_aa: ASSLRTDTQY

v_call: TRBV28
j_call: TRBJ2-5
cdr3_aa: ASSLAIGETQY

v_call: TRBV6-5
j_call: TRBJ2-1
cdr3_aa: ASSYVSGLASGEQF

v_call: TRBV5-8
j_call: TRBJ1-2
cdr3_aa: ASSTRLQGAHGYT

v_call: TRBV27
j_call: TRBJ1-5
cdr3_aa: ASSGSWDSLFGNQPQH

v_call: TRBV4-2
j_call: TRBJ1-3
cdr3_aa: ASSQEGGATASGNTIY

v_call: TRBV7-2
j_call: TRBJ2-7
cdr3_aa: ASSSTPGLRYEQY

v_call: TRBV30
j_call: TRBJ2-3
cdr3_aa: AWSIGTDTQY

v_call: TRBV6-5
j_call: TRBJ2-7
cdr3_aa: ASRVDSLLLEQY

v_call: TRBV19
j_call: TRBJ2-1
cdr3_aa: ASSMWSNNEQF

v_call: TRBV19
j_call: TRBJ1-1
cdr3_aa: ASRWTGGRGNTEAF

v_call: TRBV6-5
j_call: TRBJ2-3
cdr3_aa: AGGGRPSSYTQY

v_call: TRBV30
j_call: TRBJ2-7
cdr3_aa: AGTIGAADEQY

v_call: TRBV4-2
j_call: TRBJ1-1
cdr3_aa: ASSQAQGAGGTEAF

v_call: TRBV14
j_call: TRBJ2-7
cdr3_aa: ASSQEVAGPYEQY

v_call: TRBV29-1
j_call: TRBJ1-1
cdr3_aa: SVVTDTVLMNTEAF

v_call: TRBV28
j_call: TRBJ2-3
cdr3_aa: ASSFSGGGTDTQY

v_call: TRBV10-2
j_call: TRBJ1-3
cdr3_aa: ASSVEGNTIY

v_call: TRBV19
j_call: TRBJ2-1
cdr3_aa: ASSIGASANNEQF

v_call: TRBV25-1
j_call: TRBJ2-7
cdr3_aa: ASSELGQSYEQY

v_call: TRBV18
j_call: TRBJ1-1
cdr3_aa: ASSPAGLGTEAF

v_call: TRBV28
j_call: TRBJ2-2
cdr3_aa: ASSLNTGELF

v_call: TRBV11-1
j_call: TRBJ2-1
cdr3_aa: ASSPTEEQF

v_call: TRBV28
j_call: TRBJ2-3
cdr3_aa: ASRHRDRGPGRFTDTQY

v_call: TRBV30
j_call: TRBJ2-1
cdr3_aa: AWGRSGSSYNEQF

v_call: TRBV30
j_call: TRBJ2-7
cdr3_aa: AWADRAAYEQY

v_call: TRBV9
j_call: TRBJ1-3
cdr3_aa: ASSSRSGNTIY

v_call: TRBV11-2
j_call: TRBJ2-7
cdr3_aa: ASSRLTSATYEQY

v_call: TRBV11-3
j_call: TRBJ1-4
cdr3_aa: ASSLQGAKKLF

v_call: TRBV19
j_call: TRBJ2-5
cdr3_aa: ASSINRGETQY

v_call: TRBV12-3/TRBV12-4
j_call: TRBJ2-2
cdr3_aa: ASGSAGELF

v_call: TRBV7-2
j_call: TRBJ1-1
cdr3_aa: ASSRIRGGVNTEAF

v_call: TRBV6-5
j_call: TRBJ1-3
cdr3_aa: ASSPTPLSGNTIY

v_call: TRBV6-4
j_call: TRBJ1-5
cdr3_aa: ASSPLAGQPQH

v_call: TRBV5-8
j_call: TRBJ2-1
cdr3_aa: ASSLGSGVYNEQF

v_call: TRBV12-3/TRBV12-4
j_call: TRBJ2-1
cdr3_aa: ASSPFERNEQF

v_call: TRBV3-1/TRBV3-2
j_call: TRBJ2-7
cdr3_aa: ASSQEQGFYEQY

v_call: TRBV3-1/TRBV3-2
j_call: TRBJ1-1
cdr3_aa: ASSPSWVNTEAF